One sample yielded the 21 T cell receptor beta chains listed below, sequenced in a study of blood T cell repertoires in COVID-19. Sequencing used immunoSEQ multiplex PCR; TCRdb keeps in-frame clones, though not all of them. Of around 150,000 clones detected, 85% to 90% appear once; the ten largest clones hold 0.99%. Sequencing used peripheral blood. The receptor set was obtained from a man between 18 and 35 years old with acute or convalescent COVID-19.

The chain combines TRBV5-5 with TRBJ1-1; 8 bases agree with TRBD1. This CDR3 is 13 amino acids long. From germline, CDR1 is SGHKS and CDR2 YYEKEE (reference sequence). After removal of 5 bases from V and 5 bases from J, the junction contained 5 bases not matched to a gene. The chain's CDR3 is CASSPGGRTEAFF. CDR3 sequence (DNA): TGTGCCAGCAGTCCAGGGGGCCGGACTGAAGCTTTCTTT. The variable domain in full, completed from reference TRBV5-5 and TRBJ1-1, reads DAGVTQSPTHLIKTRGQQVTLRCSPISGHKSVSWYQQVLGQGPQFIFQYYEKEERGRGNFPDRFSARQFPNYSSELNVNALLLGDSALYLCASSPGGRTEAFFGQGTRLTVV.

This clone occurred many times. The CDR3: CASSLGRGLNNEQFF. As DNA, the CDR3 is TGTGCCAGCAGCTTAGGGCGGGGGCTCAACAATGAGCAGTTCTTC. The chain has TRBV7-9 and TRBJ2-1; possibly TRBD2 for D (7 bases). Germline CDR1 SEHNR, CDR2 FQNEAQ (reference sequence). This CDR3 spans 15 amino acids. The V end lost 1 base, the J end lost 5 bases, and 12 bases lay between the germline ends.

CDR3 amino acids: CASSFDSTQETQYF. As DNA, the CDR3 is TGTGCCAGCAGTTTCGACAGTACACAAGAGACCCAGTACTTC. The chain uses TRBV11-3 and TRBJ2-5; maybe TRBD1 (5 bases). Germline CDR1 SGHNT, CDR2 YENEEA. V dropped 6 bases and J dropped 2 bases, with 13 bases sitting between them. The CDR3 spans 14 residues.

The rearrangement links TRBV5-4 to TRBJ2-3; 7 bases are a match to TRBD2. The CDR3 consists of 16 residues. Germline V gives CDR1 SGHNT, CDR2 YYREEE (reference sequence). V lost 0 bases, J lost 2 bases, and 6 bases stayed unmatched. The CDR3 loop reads CASSLGLADATDTQYF. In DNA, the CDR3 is TGTGCCAGCAGCTTGGGCCTAGCGGACGCCACAGATACGCAGTATTTT. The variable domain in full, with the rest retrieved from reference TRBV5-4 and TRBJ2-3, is ETGVTQSPTHLIKTRGQQVTLRCSSQSGHNTVSWYQQALGQGPQFIFQYYREEENGRGNFPPRFSGLQFPNYSSELNVNALELDDSALYLCASSLGLADATDTQYFGPGTRLTVL.

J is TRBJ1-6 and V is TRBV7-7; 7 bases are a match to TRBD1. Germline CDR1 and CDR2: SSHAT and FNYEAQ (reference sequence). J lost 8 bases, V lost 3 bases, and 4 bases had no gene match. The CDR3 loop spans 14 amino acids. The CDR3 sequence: CASSLAGGDSPLHF. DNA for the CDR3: TGTGCCAGCAGCTTGGCAGGGGGAGATTCACCCCTCCACTTT.

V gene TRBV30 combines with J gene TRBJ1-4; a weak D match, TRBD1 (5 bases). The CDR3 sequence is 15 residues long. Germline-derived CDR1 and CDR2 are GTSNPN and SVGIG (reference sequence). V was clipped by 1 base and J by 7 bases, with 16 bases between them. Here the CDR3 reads CAWSEGISGGEKLFF. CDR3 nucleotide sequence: TGTGCCTGGAGTGAGGGGATATCGGGCGGTGAAAAACTGTTTTTT.

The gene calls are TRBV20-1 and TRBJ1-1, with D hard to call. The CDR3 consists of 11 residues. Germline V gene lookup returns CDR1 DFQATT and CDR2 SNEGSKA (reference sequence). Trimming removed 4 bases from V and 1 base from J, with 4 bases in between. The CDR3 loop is CSAKRNTEAFF. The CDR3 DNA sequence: TGCAGTGCTAAGAGGAACACTGAAGCTTTCTTT.

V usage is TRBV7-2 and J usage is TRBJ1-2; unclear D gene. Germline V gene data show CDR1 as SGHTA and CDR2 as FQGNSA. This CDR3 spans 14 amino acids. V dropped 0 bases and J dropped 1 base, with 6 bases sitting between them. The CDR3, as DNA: TGTGCCAGCAGCTTAGCTCCCGTTAACTATGGCTACACCTTC. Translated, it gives CASSLAPVNYGYTF.

The CDR3 region is CASSVQGGNTEAFF. CDR3 nucleotides: TGTGCCAGCAGCGTACAGGGGGGGAACACTGAAGCTTTCTTT. The rearrangement links TRBV7-3 to TRBJ1-1; 8 bases match TRBD1. In germline, CDR1 is SGHTA, CDR2 FQGTGA. The CDR3 length is 14 residues. J lost 1 base, V lost 5 bases, and 3 bases had no gene match.

CDR3: CAWSGGSGGSTDTQYF. For the CDR3, the DNA is TGTGCCTGGAGTGGAGGAAGCGGGGGTAGCACAGATACGCAGTATTTT. The rearrangement links TRBV30 to TRBJ2-3; 8 bases are a match to TRBD2. The CDR3 extends over 16 amino acids. Per the germline V gene, CDR1 is GTSNPN and CDR2 is SVGIG (reference sequence). Trimming cost V 1 base and J 0 bases; bases outside gene matches: 6.

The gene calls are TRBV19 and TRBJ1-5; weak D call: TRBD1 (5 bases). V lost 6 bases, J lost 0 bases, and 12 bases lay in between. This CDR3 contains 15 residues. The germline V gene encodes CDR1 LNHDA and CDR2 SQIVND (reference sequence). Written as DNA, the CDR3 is TGTGCCAGTAGGCCGACAGAAAATAGCAATCAGCCCCAGCATTTT. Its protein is CASRPTENSNQPQHF.

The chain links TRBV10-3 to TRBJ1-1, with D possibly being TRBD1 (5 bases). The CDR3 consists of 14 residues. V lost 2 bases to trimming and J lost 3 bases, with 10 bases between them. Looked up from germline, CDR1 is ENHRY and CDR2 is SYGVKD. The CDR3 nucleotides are TGTGCCATCAGTGAGAGCCAGGGTGACACTGAAGCTTTCTTT. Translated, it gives CAISESQGDTEAFF.

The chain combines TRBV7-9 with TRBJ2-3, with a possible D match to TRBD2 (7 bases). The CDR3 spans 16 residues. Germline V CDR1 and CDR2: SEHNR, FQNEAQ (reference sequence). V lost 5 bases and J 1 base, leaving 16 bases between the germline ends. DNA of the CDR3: TGTGCCAGCAGCCAATGGGGGGGCAGCGGCACAGATACGCAGTATTTT. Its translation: CASSQWGGSGTDTQYF.

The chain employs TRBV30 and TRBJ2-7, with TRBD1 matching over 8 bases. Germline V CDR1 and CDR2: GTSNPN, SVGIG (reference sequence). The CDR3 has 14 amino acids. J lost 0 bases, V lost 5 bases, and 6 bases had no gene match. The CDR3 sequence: CAWSTGQGSYEQYF. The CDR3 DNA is TGTGCCTGGTCTACCGGACAGGGCTCCTACGAGCAGTACTTC.

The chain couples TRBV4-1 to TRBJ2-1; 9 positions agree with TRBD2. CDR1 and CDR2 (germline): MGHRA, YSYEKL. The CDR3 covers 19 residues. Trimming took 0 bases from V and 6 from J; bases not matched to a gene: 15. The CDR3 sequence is CASSQEGEAGGYYSNEQFF. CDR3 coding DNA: TGCGCCAGCAGCCAAGAAGGAGAGGCGGGGGGGTACTACAGCAATGAGCAGTTCTTC.

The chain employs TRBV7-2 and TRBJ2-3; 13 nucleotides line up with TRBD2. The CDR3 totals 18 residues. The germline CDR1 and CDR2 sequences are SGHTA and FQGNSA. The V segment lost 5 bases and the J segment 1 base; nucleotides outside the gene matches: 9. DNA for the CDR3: TGTGCCAGCAGCCAGGTCCCACTAGCGGGGGGGGGCACAGATACGCAGTATTTT. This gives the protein CASSQVPLAGGGTDTQYF.

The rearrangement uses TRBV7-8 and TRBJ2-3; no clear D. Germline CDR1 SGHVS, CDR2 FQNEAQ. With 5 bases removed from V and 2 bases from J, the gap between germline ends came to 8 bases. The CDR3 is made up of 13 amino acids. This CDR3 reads CASSAYSTDTQYF. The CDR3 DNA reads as TGTGCCAGCAGCGCCTACTCCACAGATACGCAGTATTTT.

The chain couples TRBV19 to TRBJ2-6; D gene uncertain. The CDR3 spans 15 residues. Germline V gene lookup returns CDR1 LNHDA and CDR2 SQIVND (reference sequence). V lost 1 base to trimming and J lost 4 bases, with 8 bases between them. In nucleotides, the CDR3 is TGTGCCAGTAGTATAGTACAGTCCGGGGCCAACGTCCTGACTTTC. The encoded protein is CASSIVQSGANVLTF.

Written as DNA, the CDR3 is TGTGCCACCAGTGATTTGCGGGCGGGGATGAACACTGAAGCTTTCTTT. Its translation: CATSDLRAGMNTEAFF. The J gene is TRBJ1-1, the V gene TRBV24-1, with D unresolved. V lost 0 bases and J 0 bases, leaving 10 bases between the germline ends. This CDR3 is built from 16 residues. Germline V CDR1 and CDR2: KGHDR, SFDVKD.

The CDR3 protein is CASSLDQYEQYF. The CDR3, as DNA: TGTGCCAGCAGCTTAGATCAGTACGAGCAGTACTTC. J is TRBJ2-7 and V is TRBV7-9; D unresolved. CDR3 size: 12 residues. Trimming removed 1 base at V and 4 bases at J, with 5 bases between. Germline loops: CDR1 SEHNR, CDR2 FQNEAQ (reference sequence).

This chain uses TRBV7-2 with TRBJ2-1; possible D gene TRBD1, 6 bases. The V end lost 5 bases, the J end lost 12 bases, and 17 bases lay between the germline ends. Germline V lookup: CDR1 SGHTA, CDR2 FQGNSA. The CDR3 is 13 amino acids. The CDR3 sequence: CASSTYREPPQFF. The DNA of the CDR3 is TGTGCCAGCAGCACCTACAGGGAACCCCCGCAGTTCTTC. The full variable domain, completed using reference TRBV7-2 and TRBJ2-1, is GAGVSQSPSNKVTEKGKDVELRCDPISGHTALYWYRQSLGQGLEFLIYFQGNSAPDKSGLPSDRFSAERTGGSVSTLTIQRTQQEDSAVYLCASSTYREPPQFFGPGTRLTVL.